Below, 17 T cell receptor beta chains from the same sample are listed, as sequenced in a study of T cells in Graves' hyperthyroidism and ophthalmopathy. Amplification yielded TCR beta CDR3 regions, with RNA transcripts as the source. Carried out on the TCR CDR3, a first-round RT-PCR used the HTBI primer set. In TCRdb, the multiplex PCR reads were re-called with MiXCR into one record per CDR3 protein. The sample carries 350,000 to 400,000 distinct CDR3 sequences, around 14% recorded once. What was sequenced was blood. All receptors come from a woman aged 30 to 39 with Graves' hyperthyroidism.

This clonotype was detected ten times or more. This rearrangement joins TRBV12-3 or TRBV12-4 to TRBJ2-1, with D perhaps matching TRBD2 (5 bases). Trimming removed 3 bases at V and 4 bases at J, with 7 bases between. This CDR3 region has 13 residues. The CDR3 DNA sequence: TGTGCCAGCAGTTTCGGGGTGTACAATGAGCAGTTCTTC. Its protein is CASSFGVYNEQFF.

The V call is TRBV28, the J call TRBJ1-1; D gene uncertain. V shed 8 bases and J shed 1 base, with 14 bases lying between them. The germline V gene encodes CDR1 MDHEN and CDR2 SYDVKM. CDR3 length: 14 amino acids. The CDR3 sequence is CASVLGRPNTEAFF. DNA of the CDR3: TGTGCCAGCGTATTAGGGCGACCGAACACTGAAGCTTTCTTT.

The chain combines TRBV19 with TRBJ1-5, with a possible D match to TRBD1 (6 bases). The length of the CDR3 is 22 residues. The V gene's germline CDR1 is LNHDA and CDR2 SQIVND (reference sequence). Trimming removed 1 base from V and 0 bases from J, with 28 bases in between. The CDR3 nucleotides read TGTGCCAGTAGTATAGGGAAGGTCTCGGGACACGTGAAAGTTCTTAGCAATCAGCCCCAGCATTTT. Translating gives CASSIGKVSGHVKVLSNQPQHF.

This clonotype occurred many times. The CDR3 loop reads CASSLSLTSGSYEQYF. CDR3 coding DNA: TGTGCCAGCAGTTTATCTCTGACTAGCGGGAGCTACGAGCAGTACTTC. The chain has TRBV28 and TRBJ2-7; TRBD2 matches 12 bases. Trimming cost V 1 base and J 3 bases; bases outside gene matches: 4. CDR1 and CDR2 (germline): MDHEN, SYDVKM. The CDR3 contains 16 residues.

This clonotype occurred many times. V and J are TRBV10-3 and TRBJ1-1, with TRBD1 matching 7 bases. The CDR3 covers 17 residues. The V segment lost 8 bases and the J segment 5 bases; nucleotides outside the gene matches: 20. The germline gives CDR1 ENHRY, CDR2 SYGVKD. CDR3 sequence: CAIGVRTEGTANTEAFF. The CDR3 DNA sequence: TGTGCCATCGGAGTTCGGACCGAGGGGACAGCCAATACTGAAGCTTTCTTT.

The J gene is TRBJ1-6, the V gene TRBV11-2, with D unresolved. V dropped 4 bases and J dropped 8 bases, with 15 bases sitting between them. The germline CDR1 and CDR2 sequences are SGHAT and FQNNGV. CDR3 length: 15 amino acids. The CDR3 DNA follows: TGTGCCAGCAGCTGGACCCCGTCCGGCGATTCACCCCTCCACTTT. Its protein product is CASSWTPSGDSPLHF.

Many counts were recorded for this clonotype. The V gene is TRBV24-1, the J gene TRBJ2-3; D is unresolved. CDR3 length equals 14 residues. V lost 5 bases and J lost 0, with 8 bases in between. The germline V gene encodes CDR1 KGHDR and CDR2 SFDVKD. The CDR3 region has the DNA TGTGCCACCAGTGTCCCGGATAGCACAGATACGCAGTATTTT. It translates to CATSVPDSTDTQYF.

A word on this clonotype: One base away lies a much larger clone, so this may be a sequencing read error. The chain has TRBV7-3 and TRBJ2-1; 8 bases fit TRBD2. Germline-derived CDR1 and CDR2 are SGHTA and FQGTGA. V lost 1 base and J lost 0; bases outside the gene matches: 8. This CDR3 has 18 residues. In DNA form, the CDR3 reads TGTGCCAGCAGCTTAAACGGGCCTAGCGGGTCCTCCTACAATGAGCAGTTCTTC. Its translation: CASSLNGPSGSSYNEQFF. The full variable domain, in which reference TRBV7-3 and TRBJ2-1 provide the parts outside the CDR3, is GAGVSQTPSNKVTEKGKYVELRCDPISGHTALYWYRQSLGQGPEFLIYFQGTGAADDSGLPNDRFFAVRPEGSVSTLKIQRTERGDSAVYLCASSLNGPSGSSYNEQFFGPGTRLTVL.

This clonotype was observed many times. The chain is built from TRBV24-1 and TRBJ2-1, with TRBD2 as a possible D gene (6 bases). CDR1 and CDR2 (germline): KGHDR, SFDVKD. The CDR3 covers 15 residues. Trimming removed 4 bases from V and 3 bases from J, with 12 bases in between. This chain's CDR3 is CATSETGTGYNEQFF. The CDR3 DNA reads TGTGCCACCAGTGAAACCGGGACTGGCTACAATGAGCAGTTCTTC.

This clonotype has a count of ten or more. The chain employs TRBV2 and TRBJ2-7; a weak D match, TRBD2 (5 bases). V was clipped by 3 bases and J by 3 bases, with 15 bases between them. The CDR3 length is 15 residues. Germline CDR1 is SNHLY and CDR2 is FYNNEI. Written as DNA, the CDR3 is TGTGCCAGCAGTGATGCACTAGGAAGTTTCTACGAGCAGTACTTC. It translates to CASSDALGSFYEQYF.

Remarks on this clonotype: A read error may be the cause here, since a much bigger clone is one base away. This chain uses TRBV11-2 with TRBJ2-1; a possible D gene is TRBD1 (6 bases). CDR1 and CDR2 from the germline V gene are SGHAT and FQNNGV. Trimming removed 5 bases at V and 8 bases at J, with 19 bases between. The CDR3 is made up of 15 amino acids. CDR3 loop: CASSPRFEQGDEQFF. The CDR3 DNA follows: TGTGCCAGCAGCCCCCGTTTTGAACAGGGCGATGAGCAGTTCTTC.

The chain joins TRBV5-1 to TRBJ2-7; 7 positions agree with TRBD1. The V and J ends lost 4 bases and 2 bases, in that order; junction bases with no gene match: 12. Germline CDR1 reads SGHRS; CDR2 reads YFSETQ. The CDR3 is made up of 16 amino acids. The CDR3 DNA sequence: TGCGCCAGCAGCGAACTACAGGGGCCACTGGCCTACGAGCAGTACTTC. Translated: CASSELQGPLAYEQYF.

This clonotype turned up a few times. The CDR3 sequence is CASSQAYGTSSYNEQFF. CDR3 in DNA: TGTGCCAGCAGCCAAGCTTACGGGACCAGCTCCTACAATGAGCAGTTCTTC. V gene TRBV4-2 combines with J gene TRBJ2-1, with D perhaps being TRBD1 or TRBD2 (5 bases each). This CDR3 region has 17 residues. The V end lost 1 base, the J end lost 0 bases, and 13 bases lay between the germline ends. Germline loops: CDR1 LGHNA, CDR2 YNFKEQ.

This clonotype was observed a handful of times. As DNA, the CDR3 is TGTGCCAGCACCACCATGGGGGGACCCAACACTGAAGCTTTCTTT. Translated: CASTTMGGPNTEAFF. The V gene is TRBV6-1, the J gene TRBJ1-1; D is possibly TRBD1 (5 bases). V was clipped by 7 bases and J by 2 bases, with 17 bases between them. The CDR3 length is 15 residues. The germline V gene has CDR1 MNHNS and CDR2 SASEGT.

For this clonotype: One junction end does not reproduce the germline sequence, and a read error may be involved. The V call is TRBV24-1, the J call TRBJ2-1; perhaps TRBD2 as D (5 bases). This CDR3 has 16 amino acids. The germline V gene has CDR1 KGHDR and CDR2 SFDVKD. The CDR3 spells CATSDPTGSSYNKQFF. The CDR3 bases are TGTGCCACCAGTGATCCGACGGGGAGCTCCTACAATAAGCAGTTCTTC.

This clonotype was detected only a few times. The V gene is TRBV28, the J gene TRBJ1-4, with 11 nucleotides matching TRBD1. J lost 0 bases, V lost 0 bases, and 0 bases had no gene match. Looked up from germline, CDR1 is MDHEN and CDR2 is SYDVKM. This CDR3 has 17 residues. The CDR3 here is CASSLWGQGATNEKLFF. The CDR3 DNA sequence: TGTGCCAGCAGTTTATGGGGACAGGGGGCAACTAATGAAAAACTGTTTTTT.

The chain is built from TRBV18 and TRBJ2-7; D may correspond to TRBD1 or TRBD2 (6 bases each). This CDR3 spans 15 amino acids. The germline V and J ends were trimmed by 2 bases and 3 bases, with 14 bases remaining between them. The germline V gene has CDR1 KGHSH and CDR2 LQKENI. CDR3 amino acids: CASSPGGPGGYEQYF. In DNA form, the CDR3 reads TGTGCCAGCTCACCAGGGGGCCCCGGGGGCTACGAGCAGTACTTC. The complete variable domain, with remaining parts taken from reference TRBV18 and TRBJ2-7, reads NAGVMQNPRHLVRRRGQEARLRCSPMKGHSHVYWYRQLPEEGLKFMVYLQKENIIDESGMPKERFSAEFPKEGPSILRIQQVVRGDSAAYFCASSPGGPGGYEQYFGPGTRLTVT.